Following are 21 T cell receptor beta chains from one sample sequenced in a study of T cell changes during pregnancy in multiple sclerosis (dated by TCRdb to about 2019). Libraries were made using the immunoSEQ multiplex PCR assay. Not all clones reach the TCRdb copy of this immuneACCESS table, which keeps in-frame sequences only. Checked studies attribute under half of the gap to unresolved V genes and leave the rest unexplained. This sample holds roughly 49,000 clones; about 95% were observed only once. 5.5% to 7.5% of the sample rests with the top ten. Source: CD8+ T cells from peripheral blood mononuclear cells, taken in the first trimester of pregnancy. These receptors originate from a female donor with multiple sclerosis, enrolled in a pregnancy study.

This rearrangement joins TRBV10-3 to TRBJ1-1, with no clear D. The CDR3 runs 12 residues. Trimming took 7 bases from V and 10 from J, leaving 16 bases between them. CDR1 is ENHRY and CDR2 is SYGVKD in the germline V gene. CDR3 sequence (DNA): TGTGCCATCACCGACATAGAGGGAAGAGCTTTCTTT. Translation gives CAITDIEGRAFF.

This clone was counted a single time. The chain is built from TRBV4-1 and TRBJ2-5; TRBD1 matches at 7 bases. The V gene's germline CDR1 is MGHRA and CDR2 YSYEKL. This CDR3 is 15 amino acids long. Unmatched junction bases numbered 6, after V lost 0 bases and J lost 5 bases. For the CDR3, the DNA is TGCGCCAGCAGCCAAGAGCAACAGGGGCGGGAGACCCAGTACTTC. Protein: CASSQEQQGRETQYF.

This chain links TRBV7-9 with TRBJ2-2; D call uncertain. The V gene lost 5 bases and the J gene lost 6 bases, with 10 bases spanning the gap. This CDR3 is 13 amino acids long. The germline gives CDR1 SEHNR, CDR2 FQNEAQ (reference sequence). The CDR3, as DNA: TGTGCCAGCAGCCCCCAACCGGCCGGGGAGCTGTTTTTT. Protein: CASSPQPAGELFF. The full variable domain, completed using reference TRBV7-9 and TRBJ2-2, is DTGVSQNPRHKITKRGQNVTFRCDPISEHNRLYWYRQTLGQGPEFLTYFQNEAQLEKSRLLSDRFSAERPKGSFSTLEIQRTEQGDSAMYLCASSPQPAGELFFGEGSRLTVL.

In its sample, this clone was seen once. The chain employs TRBV27 and TRBJ2-7; maybe TRBD1 (5 bases). The CDR3 runs to 16 residues. Trimming cost V 8 bases and J 2 bases, with 22 bases left between them. CDR1 MNHEY and CDR2 SMNVEV come from the germline V gene (reference sequence). The CDR3 spells CASAHPRGGNTYEQYF. CDR3 bases: TGTGCCAGCGCCCACCCTAGGGGCGGAAACACCTACGAGCAGTACTTC.

The genes are TRBV5-1 and TRBJ1-1; the D gene is possibly TRBD1 (6 bases). This CDR3 spans 15 amino acids. Trimming removed 0 bases from V and 4 bases from J, with 13 bases in between. CDR1 and CDR2 from the germline V gene are SGHRS and YFSETQ. CDR3 region: CASSLEGGGRTEAFF. The CDR3 coding sequence is TGCGCCAGCAGCTTGGAAGGGGGGGGACGCACTGAAGCTTTCTTT.

The chain combines TRBV6-4 with TRBJ2-3, with D maybe TRBD1 (6 bases). The CDR3 is 13 amino acids. Germline V lookup: CDR1 MRHNA, CDR2 SNTAGT. The V end was cut by 2 bases, the J end by 3 bases, with 6 bases between. In nucleotides, the CDR3 is TGTGCCAGCAGTGACCAGGGGACAGATACGCAGTATTTT. Translating it yields CASSDQGTDTQYF.

The V gene is TRBV4-1, the J gene TRBJ1-5; no definite D call. The CDR3 has 13 residues. Germline loops: CDR1 MGHRA, CDR2 YSYEKL. V dropped 1 base and J dropped 8 bases, with 9 bases sitting between them. The CDR3 coding sequence is TGCGCCAGCAGCCAAGCCCCTTATGAGCCCCAGCATTTT. Protein: CASSQAPYEPQHF.

The V and J genes are TRBV5-8 and TRBJ2-7, with D tentatively TRBD2 (7 bases). In germline, CDR1 is SGHTS, CDR2 YDEGEE. This CDR3 is 15 amino acids long. The V gene lost 1 base and the J gene lost 0 bases, with 11 bases spanning the gap. The CDR3 is CASSLWGGLSYEQYF. The CDR3 nucleotides read TGTGCCAGCAGCTTGTGGGGGGGGCTCTCCTACGAGCAGTACTTC.

V gene TRBV27 combines with J gene TRBJ2-7; D perhaps matches TRBD1 (6 bases). The CDR3 is made up of 14 amino acids. CDR1 and CDR2 (germline): MNHEY, SMNVEV (reference sequence). Trimming shortened V by 5 bases and J by 2 bases, and 13 bases separated the two germline ends. The CDR3 is CASSDRYRTYEQYF. The CDR3 DNA sequence: TGTGCCAGCAGTGACAGGTACCGAACCTACGAGCAGTACTTC.

The gene calls are TRBV10-2 and TRBJ2-3; TRBD2 matches 10 bases. The V and J ends lost 6 bases and 5 bases, in that order; junction bases with no gene match: 14. CDR3 length equals 17 residues. CDR1 WSHSY and CDR2 SAAADI come from the germline V gene. Here the CDR3 reads CASSDPGASGREDTQYF. CDR3 nucleotides: TGCGCCAGCAGCGACCCCGGGGCTAGCGGGAGAGAAGATACGCAGTATTTT.

The chain uses TRBV30 and TRBJ1-5; 9 bases match TRBD1. Looked up from germline, CDR1 is GTSNPN and CDR2 is SVGIG (reference sequence). The CDR3 consists of 14 residues. The V and J ends lost 1 base and 7 bases, in that order; junction bases with no gene match: 5. Here the CDR3 reads CAWSDRQGVQPQHF. The CDR3 nucleotides are TGTGCCTGGAGTGATCGACAGGGGGTGCAGCCCCAGCATTTT.

The CDR3 spells CASTFLNTEAFF. DNA of the CDR3: TGTGCCAGCACCTTCCTCAACACTGAAGCTTTCTTT. The chain recombines TRBV11-2 with TRBJ1-1; no reliable D call. Germline assignment: CDR1 SGHAT and CDR2 FQNNGV. This CDR3 region has 12 residues. V was cut by 7 bases and J by 2 bases, with 8 bases left in between.

The rearrangement joins TRBV14 to TRBJ2-7; D may be TRBD1 (5 bases). The CDR3 consists of 20 residues. Germline V CDR1 and CDR2: SGHDN, FVKESK. The V and J ends lost 0 bases and 0 bases respectively, with 24 bases between them. Here the CDR3 DNA reads TGTGCCAGCAGCCAAGATTTGATAGGCGACAGACCAATTCCCTCCTACGAGCAGTACTTC. Protein sequence: CASSQDLIGDRPIPSYEQYF.

The chain combines TRBV18 with TRBJ2-7; 8 bases line up with TRBD1. Germline V gene sequence: CDR1 KGHSH, CDR2 LQKENI. The CDR3 has 14 residues. The J segment lost 5 bases and the V segment lost 3 bases, leaving 6 bases of the junction unmatched. Here the CDR3 DNA reads TGTGCCAGCTCACCCCGGCAGGGGGCCAACGAGCAGTACTTC. This sequence encodes CASSPRQGANEQYF.

This chain links TRBV19 with TRBJ2-1, with 7 bases lining up with TRBD1. The CDR3 runs to 15 residues. CDR1 LNHDA and CDR2 SQIVND come from the germline V gene (reference sequence). V lost 4 bases, J lost 7 bases, and 10 bases stayed unmatched. CDR3 region: CASSTLRDRPNEQFF. CDR3 coding DNA: TGTGCCAGTAGTACCCTTCGGGACAGACCTAATGAGCAGTTCTTC.

V and J are TRBV7-8 and TRBJ2-7; 10 bases agree with TRBD1. V shed 5 bases and J 3 bases; nucleotides not matched to a gene: 7. The germline V gene encodes CDR1 SGHVS and CDR2 FQNEAQ. CDR3 length: 15 residues. The CDR3 coding sequence is TGTGCCAGCAGCGACCACCGGGACAGGGGCTACGAGCAGTACTTC. This translates into CASSDHRDRGYEQYF. Complete variable domain (other parts from reference TRBV7-8 and TRBJ2-7): GAGVSQSPRYKVAKRGQDVALRCDPISGHVSLFWYQQALGQGPEFLTYFQNEAQLDKSGLPSDRFFAERPEGSVSTLKIQRTQQEDSAVYLCASSDHRDRGYEQYFGPGTRLTVT.

J is TRBJ2-1 and V is TRBV27, with a weak D call TRBD2 (5 bases). This CDR3 spans 12 amino acids. Germline V lookup: CDR1 MNHEY, CDR2 SMNVEV (reference sequence). Trimming shortened V by 5 bases and J by 7 bases, and 9 bases separated the two germline ends. In nucleotides, the CDR3 is TGTGCCAGCAGTGGGAGAGTAAATGAGCAGTTCTTC. This translates into CASSGRVNEQFF.

The chain joins TRBV15 to TRBJ1-2, with 8 bases lining up with TRBD1. This CDR3 is 16 amino acids long. The J segment lost 5 bases and the V segment lost 0 bases, leaving 8 bases of the junction unmatched. The germline CDR1 and CDR2 sequences are LNHNV and YYDKDF (reference sequence). The CDR3 protein is CATSREPRQGRYGYTF. CDR3 DNA sequence: TGTGCCACCAGCAGAGAGCCAAGACAGGGGCGGTATGGCTACACCTTC.

The chain combines TRBV28 with TRBJ1-1; no reliable D call. Germline values: CDR1 MDHEN, CDR2 SYDVKM. Trimming left V 7 bases short and J 5 bases short, with 14 bases between. The CDR3 consists of 13 residues. CDR3 loop: CASIGLMSTEAFF. CDR3 sequence (DNA): TGTGCCAGCATCGGGTTGATGTCTACTGAAGCTTTCTTT.

In nucleotides, the CDR3 is TGCGCCAGCAGCTTGATCGGGGCGACTAGCGCCGATACGCAGTATTTT. Translated: CASSLIGATSADTQYF. This chain links TRBV5-1 with TRBJ2-3, with TRBD2 matching 8 bases. With 1 base clipped from V and 6 bases from J, the junction kept 10 bases outside the gene matches. Germline V gene lookup returns CDR1 SGHRS and CDR2 YFSETQ. The length of the CDR3 is 16 residues.

The chain employs TRBV7-2 and TRBJ1-5; D may be TRBD1 (6 bases). Germline V gene data show CDR1 as SGHTA and CDR2 as FQGNSA. Trimming removed 5 bases at V and 4 bases at J, with 15 bases between. This CDR3 has 15 residues. CDR3 nucleotides: TGTGCCAGCAGCCAAGTGGGGGCAGTTAATCAGCCCCAGCATTTT. This codes for CASSQVGAVNQPQHF.